This T cell receptor beta chain was identified in a study of CD8 T cells in ankylosing spondylitis. Trimming stripped 0 bases from V and 6 bases from J, with 14 bases between. The CDR3 runs 16 residues. Germline CDR1 reads MGHRA; CDR2 reads YSYEKL. Study results and limitations: Several highly homologous variants made up a TCR beta motif, and this motif appeared characteristic of ankylosing spondylitis blood. Matched synovial fluid from ankylosing spondylitis patients was reported to be enriched for disease-linked clones.

It was by quantitative 5'-RACE with molecular barcodes that TCR beta libraries were made. TCRdb reprocessed the 5' RACE reads via MiXCR and lists one record per CDR3 protein. The sample holds hundreds of thousands of distinct CDR3 sequences, roughly 26% seen once. Regarding this clonotype: Its antigen is currently unknown.

The gene calls are TRBV4-1 and TRBJ2-2; possibly TRBD2 for D (6 bases). This clonotype was obtained from a male donor with ankylosing spondylitis. The sequencing input was blood, either unsorted or a sorted T cell fraction (not recorded which). The CDR3 DNA is TGCGCCAGCAGCCAAGATCCTAGCGCCCGATCCGGGGAGCTGTTTTTT. Translating gives CASSQDPSARSGELFF.